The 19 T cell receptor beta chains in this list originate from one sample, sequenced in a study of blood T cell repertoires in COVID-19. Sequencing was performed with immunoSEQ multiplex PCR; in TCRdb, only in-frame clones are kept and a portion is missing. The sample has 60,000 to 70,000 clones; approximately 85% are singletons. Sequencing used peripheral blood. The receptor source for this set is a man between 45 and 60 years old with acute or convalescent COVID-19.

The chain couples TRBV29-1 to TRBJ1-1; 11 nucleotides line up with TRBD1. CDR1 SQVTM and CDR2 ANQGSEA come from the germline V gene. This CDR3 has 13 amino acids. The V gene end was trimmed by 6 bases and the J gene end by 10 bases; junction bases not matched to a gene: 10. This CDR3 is CSVPGTGGSGAFF. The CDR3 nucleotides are TGCAGCGTCCCCGGGACAGGGGGGAGCGGAGCTTTCTTT.

CDR3: CASSQVTPGGRGYTF. The CDR3 bases are TGCGCCAGCAGCCAAGTCACCCCAGGGGGTCGTGGCTACACCTTC. This chain links TRBV4-1 with TRBJ1-2; TRBD1 agrees at 7 bases. This CDR3 comprises 15 residues. Germline V gene lookup returns CDR1 MGHRA and CDR2 YSYEKL. After removal of 1 base from V and 7 bases from J, the junction contained 9 bases not matched to a gene.

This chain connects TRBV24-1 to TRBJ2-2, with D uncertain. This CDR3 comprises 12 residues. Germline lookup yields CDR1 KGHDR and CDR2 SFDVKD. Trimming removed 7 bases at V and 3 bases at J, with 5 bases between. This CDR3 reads CATRSDTGELFF. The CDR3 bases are TGTGCCACCAGGAGTGACACCGGGGAGCTGTTTTTT.

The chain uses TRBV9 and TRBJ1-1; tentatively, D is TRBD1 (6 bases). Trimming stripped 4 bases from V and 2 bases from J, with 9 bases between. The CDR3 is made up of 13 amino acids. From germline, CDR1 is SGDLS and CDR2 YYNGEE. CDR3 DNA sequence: TGTGCCAGCAGCTGGGGGCTCAACACTGAAGCTTTCTTT. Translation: CASSWGLNTEAFF.

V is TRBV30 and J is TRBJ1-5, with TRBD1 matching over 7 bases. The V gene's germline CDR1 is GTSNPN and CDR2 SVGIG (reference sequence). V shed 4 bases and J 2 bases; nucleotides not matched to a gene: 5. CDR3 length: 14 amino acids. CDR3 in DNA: TGTGCCTGGACTACAGGGGTAGGCAATCAGCCCCAGCATTTT. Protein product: CAWTTGVGNQPQHF.

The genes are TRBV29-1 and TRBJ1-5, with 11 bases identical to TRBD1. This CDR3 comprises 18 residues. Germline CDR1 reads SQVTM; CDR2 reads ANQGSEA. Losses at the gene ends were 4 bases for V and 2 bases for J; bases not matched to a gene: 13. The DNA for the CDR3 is TGCAGCGTTGCGGGGACAGGGGGTGGGGCGTCGGGCAATCAGCCCCAGCATTTT. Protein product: CSVAGTGGGASGNQPQHF.

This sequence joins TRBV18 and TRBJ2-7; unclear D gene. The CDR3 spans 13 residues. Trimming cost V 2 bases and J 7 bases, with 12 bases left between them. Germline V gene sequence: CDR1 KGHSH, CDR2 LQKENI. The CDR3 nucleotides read TGTGCCAGCTCACCAGCACCCGCGAGGGAGCAGTACGTC. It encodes CASSPAPAREQYV.

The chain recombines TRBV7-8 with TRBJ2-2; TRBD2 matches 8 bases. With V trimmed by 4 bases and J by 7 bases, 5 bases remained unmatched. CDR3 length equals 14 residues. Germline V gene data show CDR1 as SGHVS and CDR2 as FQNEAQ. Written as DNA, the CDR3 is TGTGCCAGCAGCTCACGGGGGGGCGTCGGGGAGCTGTTTTTT. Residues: CASSSRGGVGELFF. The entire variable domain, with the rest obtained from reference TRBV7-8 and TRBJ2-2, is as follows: GAGVSQSPRYKVAKRGQDVALRCDPISGHVSLFWYQQALGQGPEFLTYFQNEAQLDKSGLPSDRFFAERPEGSVSTLKIQRTQQEDSAVYLCASSSRGGVGELFFGEGSRLTVL.

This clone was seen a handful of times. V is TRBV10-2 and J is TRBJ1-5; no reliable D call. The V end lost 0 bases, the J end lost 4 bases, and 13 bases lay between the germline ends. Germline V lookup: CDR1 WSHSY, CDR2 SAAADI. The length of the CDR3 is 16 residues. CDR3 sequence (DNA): TGCGCCAGCAGTGAGTCTACAGACCCCTGGAATCAGCCCCAGCATTTT. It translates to CASSESTDPWNQPQHF.

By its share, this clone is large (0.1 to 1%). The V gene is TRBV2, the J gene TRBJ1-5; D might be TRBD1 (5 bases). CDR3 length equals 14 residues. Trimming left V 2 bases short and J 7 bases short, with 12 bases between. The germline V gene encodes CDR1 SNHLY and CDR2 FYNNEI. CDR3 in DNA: TGTGCCAGCAGTGAAATCGGGGGGTTACAGCCCCAGCATTTT. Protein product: CASSEIGGLQPQHF. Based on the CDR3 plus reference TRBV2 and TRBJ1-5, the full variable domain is EPEVTQTPSHQVTQMGQEVILRCVPISNHLYFYWYRQILGQKVEFLVSFYNNEISEKSEIFDDQFSVERPDGSNFTLKIRSTKLEDSAMYFCASSEIGGLQPQHFGDGTRLSIL.

The CDR3 loop is CATYEAFRGEAFF. CDR3 in DNA: TGTGCCACGTACGAGGCCTTCAGGGGTGAAGCTTTCTTT. The chain recombines TRBV6-5 with TRBJ1-1, with D perhaps TRBD1 (6 bases). Germline V gives CDR1 MNHEY, CDR2 SVGAGI. Trimming removed 10 bases at V and 7 bases at J, with 19 bases between. CDR3 length equals 13 residues.

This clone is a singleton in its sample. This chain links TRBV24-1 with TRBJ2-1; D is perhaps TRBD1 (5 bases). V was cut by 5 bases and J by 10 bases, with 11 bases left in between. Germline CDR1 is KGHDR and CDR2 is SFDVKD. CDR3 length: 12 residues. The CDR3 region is CATSGRTTEQFF. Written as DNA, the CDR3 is TGTGCCACCAGTGGCCGGACAACGGAGCAGTTCTTC.

CDR3 DNA: TGTGCCAGCTCACCGTCAGTCGAGCGCTCCTACGAGCAGTACTTC. Translating gives CASSPSVERSYEQYF. V is TRBV18 and J is TRBJ2-7; D call uncertain. V lost 3 bases and J 0 bases, leaving 12 bases between the germline ends. CDR1 and CDR2 from the germline V gene are KGHSH and LQKENI. The CDR3 spans 15 residues.

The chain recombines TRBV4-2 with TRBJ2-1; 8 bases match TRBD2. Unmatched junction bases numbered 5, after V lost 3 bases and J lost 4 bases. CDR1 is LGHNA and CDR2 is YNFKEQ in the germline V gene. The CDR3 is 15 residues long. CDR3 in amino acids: CASSQKAGVYNEQFF. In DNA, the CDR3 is TGTGCCAGCAGCCAGAAAGCGGGGGTGTACAATGAGCAGTTCTTC.

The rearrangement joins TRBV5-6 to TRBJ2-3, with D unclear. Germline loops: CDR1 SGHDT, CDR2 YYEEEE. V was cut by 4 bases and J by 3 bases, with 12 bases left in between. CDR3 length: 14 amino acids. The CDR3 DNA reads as TGTGCCAGCAGCAAAGGTCTAGGAACAGATACGCAGTATTTT. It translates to CASSKGLGTDTQYF.

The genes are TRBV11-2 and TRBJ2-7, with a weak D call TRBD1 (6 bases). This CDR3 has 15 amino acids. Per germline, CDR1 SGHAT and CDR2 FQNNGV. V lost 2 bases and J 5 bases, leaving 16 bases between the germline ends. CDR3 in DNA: TGTGCCAGCAGCTTACAGGCAGGGGTGGGAGACGAGCAGTACTTC. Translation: CASSLQAGVGDEQYF.

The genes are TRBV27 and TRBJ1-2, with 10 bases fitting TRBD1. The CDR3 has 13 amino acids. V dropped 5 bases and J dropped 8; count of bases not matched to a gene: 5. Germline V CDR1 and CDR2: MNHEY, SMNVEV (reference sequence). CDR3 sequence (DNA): TGTGCCAGCAGTGACAGGGGGCCGGAGGGCTACACCTTC. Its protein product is CASSDRGPEGYTF.

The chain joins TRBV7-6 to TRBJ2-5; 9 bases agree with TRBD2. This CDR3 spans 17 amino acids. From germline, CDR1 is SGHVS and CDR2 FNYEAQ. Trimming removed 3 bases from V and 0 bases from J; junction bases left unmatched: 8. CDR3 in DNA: TGTGCCAGCAGCTTTCCTCCGAGCGGGGGGTACCAAGAGACCCAGTACTTC. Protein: CASSFPPSGGYQETQYF.

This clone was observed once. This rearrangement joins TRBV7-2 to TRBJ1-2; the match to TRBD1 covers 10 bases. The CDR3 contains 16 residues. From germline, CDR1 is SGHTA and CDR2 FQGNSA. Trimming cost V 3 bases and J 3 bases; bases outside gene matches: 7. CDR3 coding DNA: TGTGCCAGCAGCTTGAATGGACAGGGGGACTACTATGGCTACACCTTC. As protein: CASSLNGQGDYYGYTF.